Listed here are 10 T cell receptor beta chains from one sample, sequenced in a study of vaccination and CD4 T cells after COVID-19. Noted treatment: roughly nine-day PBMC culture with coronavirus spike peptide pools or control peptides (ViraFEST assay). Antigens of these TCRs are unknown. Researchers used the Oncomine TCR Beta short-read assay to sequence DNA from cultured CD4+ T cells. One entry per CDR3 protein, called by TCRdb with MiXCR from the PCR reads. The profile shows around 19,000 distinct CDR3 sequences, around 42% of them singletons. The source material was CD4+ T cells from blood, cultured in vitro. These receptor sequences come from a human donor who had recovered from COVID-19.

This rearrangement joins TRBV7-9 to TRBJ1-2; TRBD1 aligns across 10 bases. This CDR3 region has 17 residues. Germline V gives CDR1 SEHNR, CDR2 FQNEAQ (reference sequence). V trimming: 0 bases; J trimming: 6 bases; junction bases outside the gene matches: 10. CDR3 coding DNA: TGTGCCAGCAGCTTAGCCCCGGGACAGGGGAATTTTGATGGCTACACCTTC. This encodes CASSLAPGQGNFDGYTF.

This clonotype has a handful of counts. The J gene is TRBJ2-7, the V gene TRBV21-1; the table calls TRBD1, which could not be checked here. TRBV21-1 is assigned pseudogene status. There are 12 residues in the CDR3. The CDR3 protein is CADRDGSYEQYF. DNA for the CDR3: TGTGCCGACCGGGACGGATCCTACGAGCAGTACTTC.

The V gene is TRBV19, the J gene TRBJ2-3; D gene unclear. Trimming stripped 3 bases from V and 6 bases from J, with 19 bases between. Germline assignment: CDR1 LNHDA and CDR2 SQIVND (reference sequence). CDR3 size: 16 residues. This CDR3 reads CASSIGVTRQGDTQYF. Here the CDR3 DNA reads TGTGCCAGTAGTATTGGGGTGACTCGTCAAGGGGATACGCAGTATTTT.

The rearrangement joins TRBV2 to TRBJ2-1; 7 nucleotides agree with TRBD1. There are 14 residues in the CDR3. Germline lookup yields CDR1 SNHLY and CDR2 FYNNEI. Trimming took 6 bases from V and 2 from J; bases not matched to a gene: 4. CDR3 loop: CASSDRAAYNEQFF. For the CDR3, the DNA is TGTGCCAGCAGCGACAGGGCAGCCTACAATGAGCAGTTCTTC.

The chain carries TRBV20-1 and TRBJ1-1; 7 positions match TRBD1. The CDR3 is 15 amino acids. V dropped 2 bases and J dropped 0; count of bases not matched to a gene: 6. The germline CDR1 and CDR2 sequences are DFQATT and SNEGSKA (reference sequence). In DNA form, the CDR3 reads TGCAGTGCTAGAAGGGGGGGACAGCTGAACACTGAAGCTTTCTTT. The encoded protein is CSARRGGQLNTEAFF.

The DNA of the CDR3 is TGTGCCAGCAGGGGACAGGACTACAATGAGCAGTTCTTC. It yields the protein CASRGQDYNEQFF. This chain uses TRBV6-1 with TRBJ2-1, with 8 bases that match TRBD1. The CDR3 runs 13 residues. The ends lost 6 bases at V and 3 bases at J; junction bases unmatched: 1. CDR1 and CDR2 (germline): MNHNS, SASEGT.

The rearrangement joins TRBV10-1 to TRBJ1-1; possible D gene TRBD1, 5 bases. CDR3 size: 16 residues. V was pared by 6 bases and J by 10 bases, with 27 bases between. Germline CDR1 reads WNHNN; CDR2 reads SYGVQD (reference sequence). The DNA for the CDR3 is TGCGCCAGCAGATCGGAATCTGGGACGTCGGGTGCGGTAGCTTTCTTT. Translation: CASRSESGTSGAVAFF.

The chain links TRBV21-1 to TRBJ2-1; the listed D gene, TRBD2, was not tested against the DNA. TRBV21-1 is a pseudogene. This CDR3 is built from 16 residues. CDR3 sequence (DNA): TGTGCCAGCAGTTCCCCCACTAGCGGGGGGGGGGATGAGCAGTTCTTC. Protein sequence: CASSSPTSGGGDEQFF.

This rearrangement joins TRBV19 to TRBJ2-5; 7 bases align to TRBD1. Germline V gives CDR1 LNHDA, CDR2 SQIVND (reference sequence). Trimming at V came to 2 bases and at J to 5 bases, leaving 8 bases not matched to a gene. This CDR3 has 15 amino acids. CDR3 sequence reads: CASSINAGGVETQYF. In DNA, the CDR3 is TGTGCCAGTAGTATAAACGCAGGGGGTGTTGAGACCCAGTACTTC.

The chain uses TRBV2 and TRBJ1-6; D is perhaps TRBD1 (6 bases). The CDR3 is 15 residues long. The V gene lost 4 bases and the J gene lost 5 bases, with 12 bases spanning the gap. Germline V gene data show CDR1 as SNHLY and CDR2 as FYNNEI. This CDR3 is CASSVQGTHNSPLHF. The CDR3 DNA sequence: TGTGCCAGCAGTGTACAGGGCACCCATAATTCACCCCTCCACTTT.